This TCR beta chain stems from a study of cytomegalovirus exposure and HLA in healthy donors. With 60 Vbeta and 13 Jbeta primers, the PCR was carried out. Assay used: immunoSEQ multiplex PCR; TCRdb lists only in-frame clones, some missing. The sample has approximately 76,000 clones, 79% seen once. Germline V gene lookup returns CDR1 LGHNA and CDR2 YSLEER. J gave up 5 bases and V 0 bases, and 4 bases lay outside the gene matches. This CDR3 is built from 16 residues. The sample consisted of PBMCs. This sequence originates from a man aged 30 to 45 in good health and CMV-seronegative. The chain recombines TRBV4-3 with TRBJ2-2; 9 bases align to TRBD1. The CDR3 sequence: CASSQDSGTGTGELFF. CDR3 in DNA: TGCGCCAGCAGCCAAGACTCTGGGACAGGGACCGGGGAGCTGTTTTTT.